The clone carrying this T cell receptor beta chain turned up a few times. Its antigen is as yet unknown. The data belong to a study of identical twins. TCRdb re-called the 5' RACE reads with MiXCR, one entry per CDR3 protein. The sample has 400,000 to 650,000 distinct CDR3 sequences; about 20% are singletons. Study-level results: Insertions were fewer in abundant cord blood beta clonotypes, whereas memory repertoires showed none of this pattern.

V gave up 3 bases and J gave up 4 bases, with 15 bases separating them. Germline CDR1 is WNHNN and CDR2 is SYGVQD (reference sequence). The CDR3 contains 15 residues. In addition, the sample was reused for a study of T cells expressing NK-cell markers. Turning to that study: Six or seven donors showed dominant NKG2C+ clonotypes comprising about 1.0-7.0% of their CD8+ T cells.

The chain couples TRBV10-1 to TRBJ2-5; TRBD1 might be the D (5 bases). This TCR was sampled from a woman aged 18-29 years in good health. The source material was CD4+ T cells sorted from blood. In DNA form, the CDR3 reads TGCGCCAGCAGTGAAGGCGGCCAGGGCGGAGAGACCCAGTACTTC. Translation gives CASSEGGQGGETQYF.